Listed below are T cell receptor beta chains from one sample, sequenced in a study of beta chain features in type 1 diabetes. The table came from immunoSEQ multiplex PCR; TCRdb's copy has only in-frame clones and leaves some out. The sample shows roughly 500,000 clones, approximately 28% of them seen only once. The source material was naive CD4+ T cells from blood. The source of these receptors is a man between 18 and 35 years old in good health. Each CDR3 is given with its conserved first and last residue.

v_call,cdr3_length,cdr3_aa
TRBV7-9,15,CASSPDETGGVGQFF
TRBV9,14,CASSGTGSNEKLFF
TRBV6-5,13,CASRQTATYEQYF
TRBV29-1,12,CSVGGGRETQYF
TRBV9,15,CASSVGSGYTDTQYF
TRBV29-1,12,CSVNDRESGYTF
TRBV7-3,16,CASSLGSSVMGNEQFF
TRBV2,15,CASRWAGRVTGELFF
TRBV5-1,14,CASRVTGANYGYTF
TRBV5-1,16,CASSLVGRGSYNEQFF
TRBV7-2,10,CASSPGGYTF